Below, one T cell receptor beta chain is given with its context. This record comes from a study of cytomegalovirus exposure and HLA in healthy donors. Clones were sequenced by immunoSEQ multiplex PCR, and TCRdb holds only the in-frame ones, with some missing. The table shows some 150,000 clones, with around 90% occurring only once. The specimen was PBMCs. The clonotype comes from a woman aged 18-29 years in good health and CMV-seropositive.

This chain's CDR3 is CASSESTLAGDTGELFF. Here the CDR3 DNA reads TGCGCCAGCAGTGAGTCCACCCTAGCGGGAGACACCGGGGAGCTGTTTTTT. The chain has TRBV10-2 and TRBJ2-2, with 10 bases fitting TRBD2. In germline, CDR1 is WSHSY, CDR2 SAAADI. The CDR3 sequence is 17 residues long. Trimming removed 0 bases from V and 3 bases from J; junction bases left unmatched: 4.